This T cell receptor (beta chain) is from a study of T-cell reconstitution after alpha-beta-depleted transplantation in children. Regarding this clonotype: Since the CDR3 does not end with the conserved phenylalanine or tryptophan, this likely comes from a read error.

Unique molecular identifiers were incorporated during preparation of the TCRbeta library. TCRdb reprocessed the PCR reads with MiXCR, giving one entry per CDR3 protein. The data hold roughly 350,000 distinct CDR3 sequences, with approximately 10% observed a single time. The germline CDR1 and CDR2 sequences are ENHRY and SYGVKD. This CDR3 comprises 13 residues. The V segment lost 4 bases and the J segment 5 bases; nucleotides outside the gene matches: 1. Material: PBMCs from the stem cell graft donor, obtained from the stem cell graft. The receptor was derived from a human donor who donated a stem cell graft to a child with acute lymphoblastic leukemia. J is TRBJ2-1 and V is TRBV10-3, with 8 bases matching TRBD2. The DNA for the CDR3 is TGTGCCATCAGTGGAGCGGGAGACAATGAGCAGTTCTTA. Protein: CAISGAGDNEQFL.